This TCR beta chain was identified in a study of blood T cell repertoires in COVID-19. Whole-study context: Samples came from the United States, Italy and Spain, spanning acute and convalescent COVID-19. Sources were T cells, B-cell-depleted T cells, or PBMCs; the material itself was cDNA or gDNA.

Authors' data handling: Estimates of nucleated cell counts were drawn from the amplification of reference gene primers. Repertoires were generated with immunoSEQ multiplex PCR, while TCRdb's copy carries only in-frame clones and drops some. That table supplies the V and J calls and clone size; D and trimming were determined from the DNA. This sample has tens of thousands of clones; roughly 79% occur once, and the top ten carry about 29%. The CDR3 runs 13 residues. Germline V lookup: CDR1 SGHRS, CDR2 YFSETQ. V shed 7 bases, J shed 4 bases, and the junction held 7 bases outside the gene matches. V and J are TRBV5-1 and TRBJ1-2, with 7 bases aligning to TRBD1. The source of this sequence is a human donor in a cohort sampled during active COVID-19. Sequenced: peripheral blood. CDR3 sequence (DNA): TGCGCCAGCTACGAAGGGGGCGGCTATGGCTACACCTTC. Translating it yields CASYEGGGYGYTF.